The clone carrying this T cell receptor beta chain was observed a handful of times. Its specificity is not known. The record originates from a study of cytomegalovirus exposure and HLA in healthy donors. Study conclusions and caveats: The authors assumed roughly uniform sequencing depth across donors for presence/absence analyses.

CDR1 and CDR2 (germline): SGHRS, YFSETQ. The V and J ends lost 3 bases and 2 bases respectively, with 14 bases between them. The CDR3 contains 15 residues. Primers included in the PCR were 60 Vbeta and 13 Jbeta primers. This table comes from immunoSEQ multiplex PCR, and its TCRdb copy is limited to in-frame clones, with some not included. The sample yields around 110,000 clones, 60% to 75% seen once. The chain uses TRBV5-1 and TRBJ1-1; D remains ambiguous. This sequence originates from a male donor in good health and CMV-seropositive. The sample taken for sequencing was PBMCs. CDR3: CASSSSVRTNTEAFF. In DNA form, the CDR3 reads TGCGCCAGCAGCTCGTCGGTGAGGACTAACACTGAAGCTTTCTTT.